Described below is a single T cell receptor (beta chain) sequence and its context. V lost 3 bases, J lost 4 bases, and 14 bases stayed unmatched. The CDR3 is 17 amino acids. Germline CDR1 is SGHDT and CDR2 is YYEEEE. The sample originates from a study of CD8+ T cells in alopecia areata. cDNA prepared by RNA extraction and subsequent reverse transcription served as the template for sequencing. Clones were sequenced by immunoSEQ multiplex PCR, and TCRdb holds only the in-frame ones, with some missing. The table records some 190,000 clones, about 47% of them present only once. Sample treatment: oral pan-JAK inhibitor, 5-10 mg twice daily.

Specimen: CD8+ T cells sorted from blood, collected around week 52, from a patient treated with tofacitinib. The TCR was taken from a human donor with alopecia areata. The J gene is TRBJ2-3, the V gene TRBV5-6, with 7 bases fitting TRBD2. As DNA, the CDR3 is TGTGCCAGCAGCTCCTTGCGGGACTACGCAAGGCCAGATACGCAGTATTTT. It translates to CASSSLRDYARPDTQYF.